Each of the 13 T cell receptor beta chains below was sequenced from the same sample in a study of monozygotic twins with inflammatory bowel disease. With the 5' RACE reads reprocessed, TCRdb shows one record per CDR3 protein and no DNA. The sample is made up of around 450,000 distinct CDR3 sequences, and the top ten hold 2.4% of it. Sample: blood. Receptors were obtained from a human donor with ulcerative colitis or Crohn's disease, or a healthy co-twin of an affected twin (not recorded which).

The CDR3 protein is CASSREGGFGYNEQFF. The chain is built from TRBV2 and TRBJ2-1; TCRdb's D call of TRBD1 is untestable without DNA. Looked up from germline, CDR1 is SNHLY and CDR2 is FYNNEI. The CDR3 length is 16 residues.

The gene calls are TRBV7-2 and TRBJ2-1; the TCRdb D gene call, TRBD2, has no DNA to confirm it. The V gene's germline CDR1 is SGHTA and CDR2 FQGNSA. The CDR3 is made up of 14 amino acids. The CDR3 is CASSLIVGGDEQFF.

This chain joins TRBV10-3 and TRBJ1-4; TCRdb selects TRBD1, and the lack of DNA leaves this call unchecked. Germline loops: CDR1 ENHRY, CDR2 SYGVKD. The CDR3 consists of 15 residues. The CDR3 loop reads CAISRNRGTNEKLFF.

This rearrangement joins TRBV7-2 to TRBJ2-5; TCRdb outputs TRBD1, but without DNA this stays unchecked. Germline CDR1 is SGHTA and CDR2 is FQGNSA. This CDR3 region has 15 residues. Here the CDR3 reads CASSPSRGGWETQYF.

V gene TRBV15 combines with J gene TRBJ1-6; TCRdb reports TRBD1, a call that lacks DNA to check it against. The CDR3 spans 17 residues. Germline V CDR1 and CDR2: LNHNV, YYDKDF (reference sequence). This chain's CDR3 is CATSREGGGQGRSPLHF. Combining the CDR3 with reference TRBV15 and TRBJ1-6 gives the whole variable domain DAMVIQNPRYQVTQFGKPVTLSCSQTLNHNVMYWYQQKSSQAPKLLFHYYDKDFNNEADTPDNFQSRRPNTSFCFLDIRSPGLGDTAMYLCATSREGGGQGRSPLHFGNGTRLTVT.

V usage is TRBV7-3 and J usage is TRBJ2-7; TCRdb lists TRBD2, though no DNA is available to test this call. CDR1 is SGHTA, CDR2 FQGTGA, per germline. This CDR3 region has 16 residues. The chain's CDR3 is CASSLTATSGTYEQYF.

The rearrangement uses TRBV18 and TRBJ1-1; no DNA is available, so the TRBD1 call from TCRdb remains unchecked. From germline, CDR1 is KGHSH and CDR2 LQKENI. This CDR3 has 13 residues. The CDR3 protein is CASSPLRATEAFF.

V is TRBV28 and J is TRBJ2-7; TCRdb outputs TRBD1, but without DNA this stays unchecked. Germline V gene lookup returns CDR1 MDHEN and CDR2 SYDVKM. The CDR3 loop spans 15 amino acids. CDR3 amino acids: CASSEGTDSFPKQYF.

The J gene is TRBJ1-1, the V gene TRBV4-1; lacking DNA, the TRBD1 call made by TCRdb goes unchecked. The CDR3 runs to 15 residues. Germline CDR1 and CDR2: MGHRA and YSYEKL. Here the CDR3 reads CASSQDGRVNTEAFF.

The rearrangement uses TRBV12-3 or TRBV12-4 and TRBJ2-1. This CDR3 is built from 12 residues. CDR3 residues: CASSVELSSRFF.

The V gene is TRBV5-1, the J gene TRBJ2-1. Germline CDR1 reads SGHRS; CDR2 reads YFSETQ. CDR3 size: 13 residues. The CDR3 region is CASSFGARNEQFF.

The gene calls are TRBV6-1 and TRBJ1-5; checking the TCRdb D call of TRBD1 is not possible without DNA. Looked up from germline, CDR1 is MNHNS and CDR2 is SASEGT. The CDR3 loop spans 12 amino acids. The CDR3 is CASRGTGQPQHF.

This rearrangement joins TRBV10-3 to TRBJ2-7; TCRdb proposes TRBD2, but this gene call is untestable without DNA. Germline CDR1 ENHRY, CDR2 SYGVKD. This CDR3 is built from 13 residues. The chain's CDR3 is CATSQLAVYEQYF.